A single sample is the source of the 22 T cell receptor beta chains below, sequenced in a study of T cell repertoires in ileal Crohn's disease. Described time point: proximal margin of the surgical specimen (macroscopically non-inflamed). The table came from immunoSEQ multiplex PCR; TCRdb's copy has only in-frame clones and leaves some out. In the table there are around 7,300 clones, 55% to 75% of which are singletons. Sample: ileal tissue. The receptors were gathered from an adult with Crohn's disease.

The chain couples TRBV5-6 to TRBJ2-7; possibly TRBD1 for D (6 bases). Per germline, CDR1 SGHDT and CDR2 YYEEEE. V was shortened by 0 bases and J by 0 bases, with 13 bases between the two germline ends. CDR3 length equals 16 residues. The CDR3 is CASSLAPTGSSYEQYF. The DNA for the CDR3 is TGTGCCAGCAGCTTGGCCCCGACAGGCAGCTCCTACGAGCAGTACTTC.

In regard to this clone: One end of the junction is discordant with germline, which a read error may explain. The V call is TRBV11-2, the J call TRBJ1-1; D uncertain. CDR1 and CDR2 (germline): SGHAT, FQNNGV. The length of the CDR3 is 17 residues. As DNA, the CDR3 is TGCGCCAGCAGCCAAGAATTCTCCCCCGCCAAGAACACTGAAGCTTTCTTT. This encodes CASSQEFSPAKNTEAFF.

J is TRBJ1-6 and V is TRBV6-1; D is unclear. The ends were cut back, 1 base at V and 9 bases at J, with 10 bases in the middle. The CDR3 length is 14 residues. Germline loops: CDR1 MNHNS, CDR2 SASEGT. The CDR3 DNA is TGTGCCAGCAGTGAAGGGGTAATGAGTTCACCCCTCCACTTT. This encodes CASSEGVMSSPLHF.

The chain links TRBV6-5 to TRBJ1-2, with 7 nucleotides matching TRBD1. J lost 4 bases, V lost 0 bases, and 8 bases had no gene match. This CDR3 is built from 16 residues. Per the germline V gene, CDR1 is MNHEY and CDR2 is SVGAGI. For the CDR3, the DNA is TGTGCCAGCAGTTACTCCGGGACAGCGGGTTCCTATGGCTACACCTTC. This translates into CASSYSGTAGSYGYTF.

This clone was counted only a few times. This sequence joins TRBV6-5 and TRBJ1-5; D is unresolved. Trimming stripped 5 bases from V and 11 bases from J, with 13 bases between. Germline V CDR1 and CDR2: MNHEY, SVGAGI. This CDR3 spans 12 amino acids. The CDR3 DNA is TGTGCCAGCAGTGTCCGGGGATCGGCCCAGCATTTT. It encodes CASSVRGSAQHF.

The rearrangement uses TRBV7-2 and TRBJ1-1, with D unclear. Germline V CDR1 and CDR2: SGHTA, FQGNSA. The CDR3 runs 14 residues. Trimming removed 3 bases from V and 4 bases from J, with 12 bases in between. CDR3 protein: CASSFQSVGTEAFF. In DNA, the CDR3 is TGTGCCAGCAGCTTTCAGTCCGTCGGCACTGAAGCTTTCTTT.

This chain connects TRBV5-8 to TRBJ1-1; no firm D call. This CDR3 comprises 14 residues. Germline V gives CDR1 SGHTS, CDR2 YDEGEE. Trimming removed 7 bases at V and 0 bases at J, with 13 bases between. The CDR3 DNA reads TGTGCCAGCTCCTGGGAGAGCATGAACACTGAAGCTTTCTTT. Translating it yields CASSWESMNTEAFF.

The chain carries TRBV4-2 and TRBJ1-5, with D hard to call. Trimming left V 1 base short and J 3 bases short, with 10 bases between. The germline CDR1 and CDR2 sequences are LGHNA and YNFKEQ. There are 15 residues in the CDR3. This CDR3 is CASSQADNPNQPQHF. CDR3 coding DNA: TGTGCCAGCAGCCAAGCCGATAATCCCAATCAGCCCCAGCATTTT.

The chain recombines TRBV18 with TRBJ1-1, with D maybe TRBD1 (5 bases). Trimming pared 5 bases from V and 0 bases from J, leaving 10 bases between. The CDR3 loop spans 14 amino acids. In germline, CDR1 is KGHSH, CDR2 LQKENI. Written as DNA, the CDR3 is TGTGCCAGCTCAATCGACAGCCTGAACACTGAAGCTTTCTTT. Its protein product is CASSIDSLNTEAFF.

This chain links TRBV18 with TRBJ1-2; D unresolved. Trimming removed 3 bases at V and 0 bases at J, with 14 bases between. Germline V lookup: CDR1 KGHSH, CDR2 LQKENI. The CDR3 runs to 16 residues. In nucleotides, the CDR3 is TGTGCCAGCTCACCGTCGCGAGGTTTGGCTAACTATGGCTACACCTTC. Translating it yields CASSPSRGLANYGYTF.

The J gene is TRBJ2-5, the V gene TRBV11-3, with a tentative D call TRBD2 (6 bases). This CDR3 spans 15 amino acids. Looked up from germline, CDR1 is SGHNT and CDR2 is YENEEA. V was cut by 6 bases and J by 5 bases, with 19 bases left in between. CDR3 amino acids: CASSRGAAVRETQYF. The CDR3 DNA sequence: TGTGCCAGCAGTCGCGGGGCGGCCGTTCGGGAGACCCAGTACTTC.

The CDR3 nucleotides read TGTGCCAGCAGCGAACAAGAGACCCAGTACTTC. This gives the protein CASSEQETQYF. V gene TRBV2 combines with J gene TRBJ2-5; D not resolved. CDR1 is SNHLY, CDR2 FYNNEI, per germline. CDR3 length equals 11 residues. V lost 6 bases, J lost 2 bases, and 4 bases lay in between.

V is TRBV5-1 and J is TRBJ1-1; TRBD1 is a possible D gene (5 bases). Trimming cost V 4 bases and J 11 bases, with 18 bases left between them. This CDR3 has 13 residues. The V gene's germline CDR1 is SGHRS and CDR2 YFSETQ. The CDR3, as DNA: TGCGCCAGCAGCCCCCCTGGATACGGGGGGGCTTTCTTT. Translated, it gives CASSPPGYGGAFF.

The chain couples TRBV7-8 to TRBJ1-2, with TRBD1 as a possible D gene (5 bases). Germline V CDR1 and CDR2: SGHVS, FQNEAQ. CDR3 size: 15 residues. V shed 7 bases and J shed 3 bases, with 18 bases lying between them. CDR3 amino acids: CASTVLGGFDYGYTF. The CDR3, as DNA: TGTGCCAGCACCGTCCTCGGGGGATTTGACTATGGCTACACCTTC.

The chain has TRBV18 and TRBJ2-7, with D unresolved. Germline assignment: CDR1 KGHSH and CDR2 LQKENI. The CDR3 loop spans 13 amino acids. V was clipped by 0 bases and J by 6 bases, with 9 bases between them. CDR3 bases: TGTGCCAGCTCACCACCGAGTGGCACCGAGCAGTACTTC. It yields the protein CASSPPSGTEQYF.

The chain links TRBV5-1 to TRBJ2-1, with unresolved D. Germline V gene sequence: CDR1 SGHRS, CDR2 YFSETQ. Trimming shortened V by 5 bases and J by 5 bases, and 8 bases separated the two germline ends. This CDR3 is 12 amino acids long. In nucleotides, the CDR3 is TGCGCCAGCAGAACAGTGAACAATGAGCAGTTCTTC. Translated, it gives CASRTVNNEQFF.

By share, this clone ranks as medium-sized. The chain joins TRBV6-6 to TRBJ2-7; D uncertain. This CDR3 contains 14 residues. V was pared by 8 bases and J by 9 bases, with 23 bases between. Germline V lookup: CDR1 MNHNY, CDR2 SVGAGI (reference sequence). The CDR3 DNA is TGTGCCAGCCACCCGCTGTCCTCCGGAACGGCGCAGTACTTC. Translated, it gives CASHPLSSGTAQYF.

This clone appeared once. The J gene is TRBJ1-2, the V gene TRBV9, with D perhaps TRBD1 (5 bases). CDR1 is SGDLS, CDR2 YYNGEE, per germline. The CDR3 is made up of 13 amino acids. V was pared by 4 bases and J by 8 bases, with 15 bases between. The CDR3 sequence is CASSSSGAGGYTF. The CDR3 DNA follows: TGTGCCAGCAGCTCCAGCGGGGCTGGGGGCTACACCTTC.

This clone showed up just a few times. This chain joins TRBV7-9 and TRBJ2-3, with 14 positions matching TRBD2. The CDR3 contains 17 residues. CDR1 SEHNR and CDR2 FQNEAQ come from the germline V gene (reference sequence). V was pared by 1 base and J by 3 bases, with 3 bases of the junction left unmatched. The DNA for the CDR3 is TGTGCCAGCAGCTTAGGACTAGCGGGGGGGCAGACAGATACGCAGTATTTT. Its translation is CASSLGLAGGQTDTQYF. Drawing the rest from reference TRBV7-9 and TRBJ2-3, the complete variable domain is DTGVSQNPRHKITKRGQNVTFRCDPISEHNRLYWYRQTLGQGPEFLTYFQNEAQLEKSRLLSDRFSAERPKGSFSTLEIQRTEQGDSAMYLCASSLGLAGGQTDTQYFGPGTRLTVL.

This clone is classed as medium-sized. The chain carries TRBV7-3 and TRBJ2-5; D call uncertain. Trimming shortened V by 5 bases and J by 4 bases, and 11 bases separated the two germline ends. Germline V gene sequence: CDR1 SGHTA, CDR2 FQGTGA. The CDR3 is made up of 13 amino acids. The CDR3 region is CASSAAGRETQYF. The CDR3 DNA is TGTGCCAGCAGCGCGGCAGGTCGAGAGACCCAGTACTTC.

V is TRBV4-1 and J is TRBJ2-7; 7 nucleotides agree with TRBD2. The J segment lost 4 bases and the V segment lost 0 bases, leaving 9 bases of the junction unmatched. The CDR3 totals 16 residues. CDR1 is MGHRA, CDR2 YSYEKL, per germline. CDR3 bases: TGCGCCAGCAGCCAAGAGGGAGCGGGGTACGGGTACGAGCAGTACTTC. Protein product: CASSQEGAGYGYEQYF.

Concerning this clone: It is likely a read error: a sequence one base away is far more abundant. The chain is built from TRBV28 and TRBJ2-7; the match to TRBD1 covers 9 bases. The CDR3 is 16 amino acids. CDR1 is MDHEN, CDR2 SYDVKM, per germline. CDR3 nucleotides: TGTGCCAGCAGTTTATCCGGGACAGGGTTTTCCCACGAGCAGGACTTC. Protein product: CASSLSGTGFSHEQDF.